This TCR beta chain was sequenced during a study of CD8 T cells in ankylosing spondylitis. TCRdb processed the 5' RACE reads anew with MiXCR; each CDR3 protein has one entry. The sample lists 100,000 to 150,000 distinct CDR3 sequences; around 9.3% were seen once. Trimming took off 1 base at V and 2 bases at J, with 7 bases between the two ends. CDR1 and CDR2 (germline): SGHTA, FQGNSA. The CDR3 spans 14 residues. This clonotype has at least ten counts. The sequence came from a male donor with ankylosing spondylitis or in good health (not recorded which). Sample: blood, either unsorted or a sorted T cell fraction (not recorded which). The chain links TRBV7-2 to TRBJ2-3; D perhaps matches TRBD2 (6 bases). CDR3 amino acids: CASSLGDFTDTQYF. In DNA form, the CDR3 reads TGTGCCAGCAGCTTAGGGGACTTCACAGATACGCAGTATTTT.